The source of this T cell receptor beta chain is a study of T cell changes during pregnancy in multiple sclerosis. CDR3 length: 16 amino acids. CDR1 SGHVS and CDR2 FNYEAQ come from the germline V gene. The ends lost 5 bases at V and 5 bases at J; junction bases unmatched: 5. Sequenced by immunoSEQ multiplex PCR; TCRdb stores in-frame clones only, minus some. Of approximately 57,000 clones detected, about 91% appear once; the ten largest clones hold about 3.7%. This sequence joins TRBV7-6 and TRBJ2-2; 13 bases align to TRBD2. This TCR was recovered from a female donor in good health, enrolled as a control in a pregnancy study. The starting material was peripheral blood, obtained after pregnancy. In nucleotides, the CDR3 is TGTGCCAGCAGCCAGGGACTAGCGGGAATTACCGGGGAGCTGTTTTTT. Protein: CASSQGLAGITGELFF.